This passage covers 7 T cell receptor beta chains from one sample sequenced in a study of vaccination and CD4 T cells after COVID-19. An Oncomine TCR Beta short-read assay was used to sequence the DNA from cultured CD4+ T cells. TCRdb analysed the PCR reads with MiXCR anew, one entry per CDR3 protein. The sample lists 20,000 to 30,000 distinct CDR3 sequences; less than 80% were seen once. Treatment indicated: approximately nine-day PBMC culture with coronavirus spike peptide pools or control peptides (ViraFEST assay). Their antigen targets remain unknown. The sequencing sample was made of CD4+ T cells from blood, cultured in vitro. Every receptor here comes from a human donor who had recovered from COVID-19.

This clonotype was seen a single time. This chain joins TRBV4-1 and TRBJ2-5; 7 bases fit TRBD1. CDR3 length: 21 amino acids. The germline CDR1 and CDR2 sequences are MGHRA and YSYEKL. With 2 bases clipped from V and 5 bases from J, the junction kept 26 bases outside the gene matches. CDR3 coding DNA: TGCGCCAGCAGCCAAACAGGGGTTTTAGATTCGGGCAGGGGTGCCCACGAGACCCAGTACTTC. It codes for CASSQTGVLDSGRGAHETQYF.

The chain uses TRBV28 and TRBJ1-6; the D gene is possibly TRBD1 (5 bases). CDR1 is MDHEN, CDR2 SYDVKM, per germline. The CDR3 has 14 amino acids. The ends were cut back, 6 bases at V and 5 bases at J, with 11 bases in the middle. CDR3 region: CASSRDWDNSPLHF. DNA for the CDR3: TGTGCCAGCAGCAGGGATTGGGATAATTCACCCCTCCACTTT.

The chain couples TRBV28 to TRBJ1-3; maybe TRBD1 (6 bases). CDR1 is MDHEN, CDR2 SYDVKM, per germline. This CDR3 is built from 17 residues. V was cut by 5 bases and J by 0 bases, with 17 bases left in between. CDR3 nucleotide sequence: TGTGCCAGCAGTCCCAGGGACACCAGATACTCTGGAAACACCATATATTTT. Its protein is CASSPRDTRYSGNTIYF.

The V gene is TRBV6-2 or TRBV6-3, the J gene TRBJ2-4, with 10 bases aligning to TRBD2. Germline assignment: CDR1 MNHEY and CDR2 SVGEGT. The CDR3 is 14 amino acids. The trim removed 7 bases at V and 7 bases at J, leaving 7 bases unmatched. CDR3 sequence: CASKGSGRRNIQYF. In DNA form, the CDR3 reads TGTGCCAGCAAGGGTAGCGGGAGGAGGAACATTCAGTACTTC.

This chain links TRBV27 with TRBJ1-1; TRBD1 aligns across 8 bases. The J segment lost 0 bases and the V segment lost 6 bases, leaving 6 bases of the junction unmatched. This CDR3 is built from 15 residues. The germline gives CDR1 MNHEY, CDR2 SMNVEV (reference sequence). The CDR3 here is CASRPDRGMNTEAFF. CDR3 DNA: TGTGCCAGCAGACCCGACAGGGGTATGAACACTGAAGCTTTCTTT.

The chain links TRBV6-1 to TRBJ2-3; the D gene is possibly TRBD1 (6 bases). This CDR3 is 14 amino acids long. The germline gives CDR1 MNHNS, CDR2 SASEGT. Trimming stripped 6 bases from V and 4 bases from J, with 14 bases between. Here the CDR3 DNA reads TGTGCCAGCAGGCCAGGGGTAGGGGCAGATACGCAGTATTTT. It codes for CASRPGVGADTQYF.

This chain connects TRBV12-3 or TRBV12-4 to TRBJ1-1; the match to TRBD1 covers 9 bases. The CDR3 loop spans 16 amino acids. J lost 0 bases, V lost 3 bases, and 5 bases had no gene match. The CDR3 bases are TGTGCCAGCAGTTTGCACAGGGGGCCCTTGAACACTGAAGCTTTCTTT. This gives the protein CASSLHRGPLNTEAFF.